The TCR beta chain under discussion was sequenced for a study of cytomegalovirus exposure and HLA in healthy donors. PCR employed 60 Vbeta and 13 Jbeta primers. Sequenced by immunoSEQ multiplex PCR; TCRdb stores in-frame clones only, minus some. The data contain about 130,000 clones, approximately 80% of them singletons. This clone was counted between two and nine times. What it binds is unknown. Whole-study results and caveats: In a later analysis, donors in an Asian-associated ancestry cluster reportedly had fewer N-insertions in productive TCRs than the cohort mean. Further analysis, carried out later, found HLA-associated TCR beta chains more clonally expanded than equally common other chains. In a later analysis, most CMV-associated TCR beta chains appeared HLA-restricted. TCR beta V segments were, for the most part, productive about 87% or about 30% of the time in an earlier analysis.

The CDR3 runs 17 residues. This TCR was recovered from a man aged 40-49 years in good health and CMV-seronegative. The sample taken for sequencing was PBMCs. This rearrangement joins TRBV21-1 to TRBJ1-1; the table gives TRBD1 as D, unverified against the DNA. TRBV21-1 is designated a pseudogene. This CDR3 is CASSAPSGQKLNTEAFF. The CDR3 DNA sequence: TGTGCCAGCAGCGCACCCTCGGGACAGAAGCTGAACACTGAAGCTTTCTTT.